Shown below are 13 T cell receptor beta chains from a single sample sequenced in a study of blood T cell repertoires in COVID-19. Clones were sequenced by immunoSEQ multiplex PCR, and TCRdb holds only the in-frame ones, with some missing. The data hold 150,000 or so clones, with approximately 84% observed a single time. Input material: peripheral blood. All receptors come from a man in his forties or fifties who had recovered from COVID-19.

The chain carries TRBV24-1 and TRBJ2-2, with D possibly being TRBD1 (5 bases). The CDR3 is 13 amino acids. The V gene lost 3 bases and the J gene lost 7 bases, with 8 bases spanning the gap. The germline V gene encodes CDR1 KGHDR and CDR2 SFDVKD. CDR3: CATSDDSFGELFF. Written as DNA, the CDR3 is TGTGCCACCAGTGATGACAGTTTCGGGGAGCTGTTTTTT.

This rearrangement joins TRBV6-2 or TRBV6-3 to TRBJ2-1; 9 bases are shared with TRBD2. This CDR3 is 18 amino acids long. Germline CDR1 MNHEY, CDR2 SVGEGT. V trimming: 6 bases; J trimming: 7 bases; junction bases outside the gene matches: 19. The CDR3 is CASSPTRGGVRSENEQFF. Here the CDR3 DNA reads TGTGCCAGCAGCCCAACCCGCGGGGGGGTACGTTCGGAAAATGAGCAGTTCTTC.

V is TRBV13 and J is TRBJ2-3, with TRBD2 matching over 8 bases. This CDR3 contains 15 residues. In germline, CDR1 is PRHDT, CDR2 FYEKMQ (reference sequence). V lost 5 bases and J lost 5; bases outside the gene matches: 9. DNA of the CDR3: TGTGCCAGCAGCCCTCTGCGGGGGGAGGGAGATACGCAGTATTTT. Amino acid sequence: CASSPLRGEGDTQYF.

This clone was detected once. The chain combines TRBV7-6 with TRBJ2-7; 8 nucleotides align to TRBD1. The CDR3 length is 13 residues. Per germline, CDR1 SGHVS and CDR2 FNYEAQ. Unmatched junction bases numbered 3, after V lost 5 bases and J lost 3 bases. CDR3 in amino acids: CASSQQGGYEQYF. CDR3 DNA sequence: TGTGCCAGCAGCCAACAGGGGGGCTACGAGCAGTACTTC.

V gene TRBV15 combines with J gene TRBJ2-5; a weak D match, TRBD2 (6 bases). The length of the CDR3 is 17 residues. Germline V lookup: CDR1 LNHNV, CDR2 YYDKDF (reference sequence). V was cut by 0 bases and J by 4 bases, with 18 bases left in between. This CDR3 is CATSRDGSSAGRETQYF. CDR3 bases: TGTGCCACCAGCAGAGATGGATCGTCCGCGGGAAGAGAGACCCAGTACTTC. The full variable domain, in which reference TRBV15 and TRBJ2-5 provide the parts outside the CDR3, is DAMVIQNPRYQVTQFGKPVTLSCSQTLNHNVMYWYQQKSSQAPKLLFHYYDKDFNNEADTPDNFQSRRPNTSFCFLDIRSPGLGDTAMYLCATSRDGSSAGRETQYFGPGTRLLVL.

The CDR3 DNA reads TGTGCCAGCTCCCCTCCCTCAGGGGCGCCCTACCCAGATACGCAGTATTTT. Translation: CASSPPSGAPYPDTQYF. J is TRBJ2-3 and V is TRBV18, with a possible D match to TRBD1 (6 bases). CDR3 length equals 17 residues. With 6 bases removed from V and 4 bases from J, the gap between germline ends came to 23 bases. Germline V gives CDR1 KGHSH, CDR2 LQKENI.

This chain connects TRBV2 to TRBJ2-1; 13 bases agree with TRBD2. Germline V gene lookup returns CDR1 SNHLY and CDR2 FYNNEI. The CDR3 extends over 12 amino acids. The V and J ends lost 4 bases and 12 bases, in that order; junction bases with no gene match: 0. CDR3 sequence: CASSGTSGRQFF. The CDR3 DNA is TGTGCCAGCAGTGGGACTAGCGGGAGGCAGTTCTTC. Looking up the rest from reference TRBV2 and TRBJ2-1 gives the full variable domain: EPEVTQTPSHQVTQMGQEVILRCVPISNHLYFYWYRQILGQKVEFLVSFYNNEISEKSEIFDDQFSVERPDGSNFTLKIRSTKLEDSAMYFCASSGTSGRQFFGPGTRLTVL.

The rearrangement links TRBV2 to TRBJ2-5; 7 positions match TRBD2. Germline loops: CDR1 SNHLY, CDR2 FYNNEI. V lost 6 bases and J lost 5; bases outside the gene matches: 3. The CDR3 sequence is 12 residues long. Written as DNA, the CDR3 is TGTGCCAGCAGCCAGGGAGGGGAGACCCAGTACTTC. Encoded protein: CASSQGGETQYF.

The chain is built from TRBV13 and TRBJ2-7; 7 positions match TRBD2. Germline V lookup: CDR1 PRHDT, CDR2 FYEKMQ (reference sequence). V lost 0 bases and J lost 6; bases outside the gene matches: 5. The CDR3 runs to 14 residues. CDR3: CASSLGAGSSEQYF. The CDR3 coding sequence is TGTGCCAGCAGCTTAGGAGCGGGGAGTAGCGAGCAGTACTTC.

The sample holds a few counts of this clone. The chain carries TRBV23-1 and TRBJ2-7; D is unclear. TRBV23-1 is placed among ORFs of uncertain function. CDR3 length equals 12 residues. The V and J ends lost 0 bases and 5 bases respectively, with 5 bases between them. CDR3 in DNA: TGCGCCAGCAGTCAATCTTTCGACGAGCAGTACTTC. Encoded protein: CASSQSFDEQYF.

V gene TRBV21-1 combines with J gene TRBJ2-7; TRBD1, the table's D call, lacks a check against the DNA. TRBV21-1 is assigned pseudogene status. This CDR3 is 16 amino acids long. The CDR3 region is CASSAGRGTGEYEQYF. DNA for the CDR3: TGTGCCAGCAGCGCTGGGCGGGGGACAGGGGAGTACGAGCAGTACTTC.

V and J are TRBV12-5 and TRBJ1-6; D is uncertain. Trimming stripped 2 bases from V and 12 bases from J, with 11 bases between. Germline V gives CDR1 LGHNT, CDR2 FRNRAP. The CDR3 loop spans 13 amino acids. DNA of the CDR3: TGTGCTAGTGGTTTGTCCCCGGTCGAACCCCTCCACTTT. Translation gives CASGLSPVEPLHF.

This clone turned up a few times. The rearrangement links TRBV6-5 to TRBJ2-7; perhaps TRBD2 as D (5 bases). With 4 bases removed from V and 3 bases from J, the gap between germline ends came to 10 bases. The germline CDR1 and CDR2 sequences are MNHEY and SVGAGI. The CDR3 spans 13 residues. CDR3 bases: TGTGCCAGCAGTTTTACTAGAGGCTACGAGCAGTACTTC. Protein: CASSFTRGYEQYF.